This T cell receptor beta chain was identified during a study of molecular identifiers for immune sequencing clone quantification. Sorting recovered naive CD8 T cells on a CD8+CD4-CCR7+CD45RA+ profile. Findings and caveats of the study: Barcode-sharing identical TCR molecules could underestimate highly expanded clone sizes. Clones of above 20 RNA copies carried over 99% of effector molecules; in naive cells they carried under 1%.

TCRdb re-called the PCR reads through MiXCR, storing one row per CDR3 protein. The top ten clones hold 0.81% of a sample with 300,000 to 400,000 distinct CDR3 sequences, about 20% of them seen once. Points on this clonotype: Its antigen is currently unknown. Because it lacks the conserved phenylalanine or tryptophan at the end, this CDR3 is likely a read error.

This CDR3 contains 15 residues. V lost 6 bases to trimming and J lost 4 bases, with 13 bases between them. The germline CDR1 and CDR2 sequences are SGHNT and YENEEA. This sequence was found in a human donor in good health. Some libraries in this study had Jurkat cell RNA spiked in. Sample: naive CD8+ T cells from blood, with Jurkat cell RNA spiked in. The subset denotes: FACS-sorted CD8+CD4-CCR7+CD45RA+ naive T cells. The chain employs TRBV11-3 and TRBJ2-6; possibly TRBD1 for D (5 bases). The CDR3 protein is CASSPRGAGANVLTS. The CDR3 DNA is TGTGCCAGCAGTCCAAGGGGCGCCGGGGCCAACGTCCTGACTTCC.